This is a list of T cell receptor beta chains from one sample in a study of blood T cell repertoires in COVID-19. Produced via immunoSEQ multiplex PCR; TCRdb's table is partial and in-frame only. Here the sample spans 350,000 to 400,000 clones, 90% being singletons. What was sequenced was peripheral blood. The receptor set was obtained from a man younger than 30 with active or convalescent COVID-19. Each CDR3 is given without its conserved first and last residue.

v_gene,j_gene,CDR3aa
TRBV11-3,TRBJ1-6,ASSHTNNSPLH
TRBV7-7,TRBJ2-2,ASSFGSTGELF
TRBV29-1,TRBJ1-1,SAKSIEVNTEAF
TRBV7-8,TRBJ1-5,ASSNRGFGNQPQH
TRBV7-9,TRBJ2-1,ASSPSGGLREQF
TRBV3-1/TRBV3-2,TRBJ2-5,ASSPWTSGRAKETQY
TRBV19,TRBJ1-5,ASSKQGFGQPQH
TRBV28,TRBJ2-1,ASSFTDSYNEQF
TRBV6-5,TRBJ1-1,ASRQGATTEAF
TRBV11-2,TRBJ2-7,ASSWGQGEYEQY
TRBV11-1,TRBJ1-1,ASSPYYGQMNTEAF
TRBV30,TRBJ1-1,ASTIKGDTEAF
TRBV2,TRBJ2-7,ASSRQGPNYEQY
TRBV9,TRBJ2-5,ASSVAQGKGQETQY
TRBV4-2,TRBJ1-4,ASSQDRTRISEKLF
TRBV5-1,TRBJ1-6,ASSRDGQNNSPLH
TRBV19,TRBJ2-1,ASRRVAGGGWDEQF
TRBV7-8,TRBJ2-7,ASSPGGYEQY
TRBV19,TRBJ2-7,ASSIQGGYSSYEQY
TRBV2,TRBJ1-5,ASKMDRDQPQH
TRBV5-1,TRBJ1-6,ATSGGQGDSPLH
TRBV19,TRBJ1-5,ASQGALNQPQH
TRBV4-3,TRBJ2-1,ASSQDRPGGYDEQF
TRBV28,TRBJ1-2,ASTLRDRDSRGYT
TRBV5-1,TRBJ2-7,ASSFSSVDEQY
TRBV20-1,TRBJ2-7,SASPPSGNYEQY
TRBV28,TRBJ2-7,ASTPGLGYEQY
TRBV7-8,TRBJ1-5,ASSLVGAPRGNQPQH
TRBV6-5,TRBJ1-5,AQRGGGQPQH
TRBV11-2,TRBJ1-1,ATGDRLNTEAF
TRBV27,TRBJ2-7,ASSFLAGGPYEQY
TRBV18,TRBJ1-6,ASSPEGANNSPLH
TRBV15,TRBJ1-2,ATSKRGGNGYT
TRBV3-1/TRBV3-2,TRBJ2-1,ASSLIGTSGTGEQF
TRBV2,TRBJ1-2,ASSEHRGYGYT